This T cell receptor (beta chain) appears in the sequencing data of a study of cytomegalovirus exposure and HLA in healthy donors (dated by TCRdb to about 2017). Concerning the study at large: An earlier analysis of fewer than 750 of the donors reported approximately 280 Gb of sequence data and 117 million unique TCR beta sequences obtained from around 190 million T cells. Among roughly 370 genotyped donors of the cohort, an average of roughly 240,000 unique TCR beta nucleotide sequences were sequenced per donor, around 18% of them non-productive. The aim of the study was to test whether cataloging public T cell receptors could identify signatures of past pathogen exposure. Roughly 5 DR-DQ haplotypes were treated as single units for association and clustering because of strong linkage in the cohort. The later analysis used no new phenotypic data to find candidate immune exposures, relying instead on TCR beta sequences and their occurrence across donors. Typing coverage differed by locus: A, B, C, DRB1 and DQB1 were typed in roughly 629-630 donors, DQA1 in roughly 510, DPA1 in approximately 600, and DPB1 in approximately 450. In a later genetic analysis, genome-wide SNP genotypes for about 55% of the roughly 700 donors were used, and that subset was treated as a discovery cohort. Among the roughly 410 genotyped donors, under 90% belonged to the genetic ancestry cluster associated with self-reported Caucasian donors. The study combined high-throughput TCR immunosequencing, statistical association of individual TCRs with disease status, and machine learning to predict cytomegalovirus infection status. Besides the first cohort of under 700 subjects, a separate validation cohort made up of roughly 120 different subjects was used. HLA typing covered class I and class II loci at four-digit resolution. Every discovery cohort repertoire had been produced on one sequencing platform. Around 320 gigabases of sequencing data and 70 million to 85 million unique TCR sequences were included in an early release covering roughly 600 HLA-typed donors. The study profiled the T cell repertoires of under 850 subjects by immunosequencing and related them to cytomegalovirus serostatus. To decide whether each TCR beta V gene segment behaved as functional or pseudogenic, an earlier analysis of several hundred of the donors relied on high-throughput TCR beta sequencing. Donor age, sex, ethnicity and CMV serostatus were collected together with the repertoire data. In a later analysis, previously published TCR beta repertoires from hundreds of donors were re-analyzed and high-resolution HLA genotyping was added so that TCR occurrence patterns could be studied.

The method behind the library was the immunoSEQ multiplex PCR assay. For the multiplex PCR, a mixture combining 60 forward primers for TCR Vbeta segments and 13 reverse primers for TCR Jbeta segments was used. The CDR3 region of rearranged TCR beta genes was amplified from genomic DNA by a multiplex PCR assay. The amplified TCR beta libraries were sequenced on the Illumina HiSeq System as 87-base-pair reads. The authors' analysis ran thus. Across the roughly 600 repertoires, a later analysis counted 80 million or so unique TCR beta chains, 9 million to 14 million of which were shared by at least two donors. Raw reads were error-corrected and collapsed into unique sequences with a nearest-neighbor algorithm that merged closely related sequences to remove PCR and sequencing errors. CDR3 sequences were aligned to IMGT reference sequences to assign V, D and J gene segments. Each retained sequence needed at least a six-nucleotide match to both a V gene segment and a J gene segment. A rearrangement counted as productive if the CDR3 had no stop codons and remained in frame with V and J, and every other rearrangement counted as non-productive. CDR3 was defined according to IMGT convention as the region running from the second conserved V-encoded cysteine to the conserved J-encoded phenylalanine. Sequences without an unambiguous match to a single V gene segment were excluded from the earlier analysis of almost 600 of the donors. In an earlier analysis of approximately 550 of the donors, V segments were called functional above 56.7% productive rearrangements and were called segregating when the between-donor standard deviation exceeded 5%. A statistical classification framework was built to diagnose cytomegalovirus status from the catalog of TCR beta chain sequences. V and J gene assignment, in a later analysis, came from comparing TCR nucleotide sequences with IMGT/GENE-DB human TR gene sequences. In a later analysis, CDR3 sequences and most-parsimonious VDJ recombination scenarios were assigned using the TCRdist pipeline. In a later analysis, each TCR beta chain was defined by its CDR3 amino acid sequence together with its V-gene family, and reads lacking a unique V-gene family were excluded. As a way to deal with suspected cross-contamination and a sequencing artifact, a later analysis dropped 450 to 600 nucleotide sequences that were highly shared and had low generation probability. In a later analysis, a clonal expansion index for each public chain was calculated from normalized within-repertoire ranks of inferred template counts. Generation probabilities in a later analysis came from a VDJ recombination model fitted to out-of-frame rearrangements, and those results were checked against IGoR. Hypergeometric tests were used in a later analysis to score TCR-TCR, TCR-HLA and TCR-CMV co-occurrence, with a repertoire-size bias correction applied to the TCR pairs. False discovery rates were estimated in a later analysis by permuting HLA or CMV assignments 20 times. In a later analysis, co-occurring TCRs were grouped using DBSCAN, and TCRdist sequence similarity was added for clustering within HLA-allele-positive subsets. Co-occurrence clustering excluded repertoires with fewer than 30,000 or more than 120,000 public chains, plus five with anomalous nucleotide sharing. Entries here come from immuneACCESS through TCRdb and include only in-frame sequences with V and J called. Some clones fail to appear in such tables; in the studies checked, an unresolved V gene covers under half of the shortfall, and the cause of the remainder is unknown. Clone size and the V and J calls come from that table; the DNA yielded D and trimming. Counted in this sample were 150,000 or so clones; 80% to 90% of them appeared once. The ten largest clones add up to about 0.77% of the sample.

In total, 666 healthy bone marrow donors made up the cohort. At the time of sampling, all cohort members were nominally healthy, though unrecorded immune exposures were likely present. The donor was CMV seronegative and was included in the group of 352 seronegative cohort members. Each donor provided a peripheral blood sample, and peripheral blood mononuclear cells were used for TCR beta sequencing. Genomic DNA was extracted from the blood cell samples with the Qiagen DNeasy Blood Extraction Kit. Comment on this clone: The specificity of this receptor is unknown. Base qualities were left out, and no much larger clone turns up one base away.

CDR1 and CDR2 are read off the germline V gene (reference sequence) as LNHDA and SQIVND. Including cysteine and phenylalanine, the CDR3 has 19 amino acids. Only the CDR3 DNA is retained, 57 bases long and in frame from the first base. Relative to germline, V is missing 4 bases and J is missing 2 bases, with 14 bases of the junction outside any gene match. Broader findings and caveats from the paper: Some IMGT-functional V segments, including TRBV6-2 and TRBV6-3, could not be distinguished by the 87-base-pair reads and were therefore excluded. The cohort was sequenced for TCR beta chains only, and without alpha or paired-chain data the features that could be detected were limited. Most TCR sequences were observed very rarely across donors, whereas some public TCRs were present in many individuals. In a later analysis, TCR association rates were found to vary across HLA loci, with the most associated TCRs seen for DRB1 alleles and the fewest for HLA-C alleles. A group of highly shared sequence variants was considered likely to be a technical artifact of the sequencing pipeline. According to a later genetic analysis, donors in an Asian-associated ancestry cluster had fewer N-insertions in productive TCRs than the approximately 690-donor mean. According to the authors, the approach could potentially be generalized to other disease states and immunological phenotypes. In a later analysis, HLA-associated TCR beta chains were found to be more clonally expanded and to have lower generation probabilities than equally common non-associated chains. Immune exposure information for the cohort was limited to CMV serostatus. In vitro tests confirmed that a few of the cytomegalovirus-associated TCR beta chains recognize cytomegalovirus antigens. At a false discovery rate of 0.05, a later analysis linked about 16,000 TCR beta sequences to specific HLA alleles. According to a later analysis, parvovirus B19, influenza, CMV and Epstein-Barr virus appeared linked to several top co-occurrence clusters. A later genetic analysis associated a missense DCLRE1C variant with V-gene and J-gene trimming of TCR beta chains, and an independent cohort replicated the association. HLA typing was unavailable for some donors at each locus, so association tests used only the typed subset. Correlated functional status among segregating V segments might be attributable to linkage disequilibrium, but an unknown experimental factor could not be ruled out. An earlier analysis of approximately 600 of the donors showed that most TCR beta V segments appeared in productive rearrangements either about 87% or about 30% of the time, which broadly matched IMGT annotations. When HLA alleles, especially DR and DQ, strongly co-occurred, attributing TCR associations to individual alleles was difficult. A further reported finding was that TCR beta sequences accurately predicted the HLA-A and HLA-B alleles for most subjects in the first cohort. Cytomegalovirus status was reported to be diagnosed by the classifier with high specificity and sensitivity in both the original and validation cohorts. Because counts were too low, roughly 18 rarely observed V segments, including chromosome 9 orphons, were left out of the earlier analysis of a few hundred of the donors. A later analysis found that most CMV-associated TCR beta chains appeared HLA-restricted, with HLA associations seemingly driven largely by CMV exposure. The study listed approximately 150 TCR beta chains as associated with cytomegalovirus. Presence/absence analyses assumed roughly uniform sequencing depth across donors, an assumption that may not hold.

This clonotype originated in a woman between 18 and 29 years old in good health and CMV-seronegative. Sequencing used PBMCs. The rearranged chain carries TRBV19 and TRBJ2-6, with TRBD1 identical over 7 junction bases. CDR3 protein: CASSTRTGQSHPGANVLTF. The DNA sequence is given as TGTGCCAGTAGTACCAGGACAGGCCAATCCCACCCTGGGGCCAACGTCCTGACTTTC.